One sample yielded the 4 T cell receptor beta chains listed below, sequenced in a study of T cells in Graves' hyperthyroidism and ophthalmopathy. TCR beta CDR3 region amplification was performed from RNA transcripts. The primer set for the first-round RT-PCR of the TCR CDR3 was HTBI. Each CDR3 protein gets one entry after TCRdb re-called the multiplex PCR reads with MiXCR. This sample has under 350,000 distinct CDR3 sequences; under 25% occur once, and the top ten carry over 45%. Sequenced material: blood. The receptors originated from a woman in her forties or fifties with Graves' hyperthyroidism.

This clonotype was seen only a few times. This chain connects TRBV5-1 to TRBJ1-1; no reliable D call. From germline, CDR1 is SGHRS and CDR2 YFSETQ. This CDR3 has 14 residues. With 4 bases removed from V and 0 bases from J, the gap between germline ends came to 10 bases. CDR3 sequence: CASSRDGLNTEAFF. The CDR3 nucleotides are TGCGCCAGCAGCCGCGACGGTTTGAACACTGAAGCTTTCTTT.

The J gene is TRBJ2-2, the V gene TRBV6-4, with D unresolved. CDR3 length: 15 residues. Trimming stripped 3 bases from V and 4 bases from J, with 12 bases between. The germline V gene has CDR1 MRHNA and CDR2 SNTAGT. The CDR3 loop is CASSEGPRVTGELFF. CDR3 sequence (DNA): TGTGCCAGCAGTGAAGGGCCACGGGTCACCGGGGAGCTGTTTTTT.

This clonotype has a handful of counts. The CDR3: CASSLEGREGSYEQYF. The CDR3 nucleotides are TGTGCCAGCAGCTTAGAAGGGAGGGAGGGATCCTACGAGCAGTACTTC. The chain has TRBV7-8 and TRBJ2-7, with TRBD2 matching over 7 bases. Germline V gene sequence: CDR1 SGHVS, CDR2 FQNEAQ. The CDR3 is 16 amino acids. V lost 1 base and J lost 1; bases outside the gene matches: 7. Full variable domain (rest looked up from reference TRBV7-8 and TRBJ2-7): GAGVSQSPRYKVAKRGQDVALRCDPISGHVSLFWYQQALGQGPEFLTYFQNEAQLDKSGLPSDRFFAERPEGSVSTLKIQRTQQEDSAVYLCASSLEGREGSYEQYFGPGTRLTVT.

This clonotype was recorded at least ten times. The CDR3 region is CASTAGLETQYF. In nucleotides, the CDR3 is TGTGCCAGCACCGCAGGATTAGAGACCCAGTACTTC. The rearrangement links TRBV2 to TRBJ2-5; no clear D. The CDR3 runs to 12 residues. CDR1 is SNHLY and CDR2 is FYNNEI in the germline V gene. V was shortened by 7 bases and J by 4 bases, with 10 bases between the two germline ends.